The next 28 T cell receptor beta chains were all read from a single sample in a study of T cells in Graves' hyperthyroidism and ophthalmopathy. Amplification yielded TCR beta CDR3 regions, with RNA transcripts as the source. The TCR CDR3 first-round RT-PCR relied on the HTBI primer set. TCRdb fed the multiplex PCR reads into MiXCR, producing one record per CDR3 protein. The data hold fewer than 40,000 distinct CDR3 sequences, with about 52% observed a single time. Sample: blood. Receptors originate from a woman in her forties with Graves' ophthalmopathy.

This clonotype was counted once. V and J are TRBV29-1 and TRBJ2-3; TRBD2 agrees at 10 bases. The CDR3 loop spans 14 amino acids. Unmatched junction bases numbered 8, after V lost 5 bases and J lost 6 bases. CDR1 and CDR2 from the germline V gene are SQVTM and ANQGSEA. Here the CDR3 reads CSVSSGRGADTQYF. The CDR3 nucleotides are TGCAGCGTTTCAAGCGGGAGGGGGGCTGATACGCAGTATTTT.

The chain couples TRBV4-1 to TRBJ2-3, with 8 bases lining up with TRBD1. The CDR3 has 16 residues. Trimming at V came to 1 base and at J to 1 base, leaving 4 bases not matched to a gene. CDR1 and CDR2 from the germline V gene are MGHRA and YSYEKL. The CDR3 protein is CASSQVSQGGTDTQYF. The CDR3 nucleotides are TGCGCCAGCAGCCAAGTGTCACAGGGGGGCACAGATACGCAGTATTTT.

This clonotype has at least ten counts. The chain is built from TRBV20-1 and TRBJ2-5; D gene ambiguous. V lost 3 bases to trimming and J lost 2 bases, with 16 bases between them. The V gene's germline CDR1 is DFQATT and CDR2 SNEGSKA (reference sequence). CDR3 length: 15 amino acids. CDR3 loop: CSASGLGWVQETQYF. CDR3 nucleotides: TGCAGTGCTAGCGGGTTGGGCTGGGTTCAAGAGACCCAGTACTTC.

V usage is TRBV5-1 and J usage is TRBJ1-3; D unresolved. The CDR3 is 13 amino acids. The germline V gene encodes CDR1 SGHRS and CDR2 YFSETQ. Trimming cost V 4 bases and J 11 bases, with 16 bases left between them. This CDR3 is CASSPIAGDSIYF. As DNA, the CDR3 is TGCGCCAGCAGCCCCATTGCGGGAGACTCCATATATTTT.

In this sample, this clonotype turned up once. The final CDR3 position lacks the conserved phenylalanine or tryptophan, pointing to a likely read error. The DNA is omitted, as the CDR3 cannot be located on it reliably, and the CDR3 follows TCRdb's listing. The rearrangement uses TRBV7-8 and TRBJ2-6. The CDR3 totals 9 residues, both ends included. Per the germline V gene, CDR1 is SGHVS and CDR2 is FQNEAQ. This CDR3 is CASSKTGTS.

This clonotype was observed at least ten times. The chain uses TRBV6-4 and TRBJ2-2; TRBD2 agrees at 13 bases. J lost 8 bases, V lost 6 bases, and 12 bases had no gene match. The CDR3 totals 17 residues. Per the germline V gene, CDR1 is MRHNA and CDR2 is SNTAGT. The CDR3 region has the DNA TGTGCCAGCAGAACCGGGACTAGCGGGGCCGAACTGGGGGAGCTGTTTTTT. Amino acid sequence: CASRTGTSGAELGELFF.

The chain is built from TRBV24-1 and TRBJ1-4, with TRBD1 as a possible D gene (5 bases). From germline, CDR1 is KGHDR and CDR2 SFDVKD. The CDR3 spans 14 residues. Trimming took 4 bases from V and 8 from J, leaving 13 bases between them. The CDR3 region is CATSDPGSGEKLFF. The CDR3, as DNA: TGTGCCACCAGTGACCCAGGGTCGGGGGAAAAACTGTTTTTT.

This clonotype was seen a few times. This chain links TRBV15 with TRBJ2-5; D may be TRBD2 (6 bases). V shed 5 bases and J shed 4 bases, with 11 bases lying between them. The CDR3 length is 13 residues. Germline loops: CDR1 LNHNV, CDR2 YYDKDF (reference sequence). This CDR3 reads CATSEEGPETQYF. The DNA of the CDR3 is TGTGCCACCAGCGAGGAGGGGCCAGAGACCCAGTACTTC.

The chain uses TRBV19 and TRBJ2-7, with D unresolved. Germline CDR1 reads LNHDA; CDR2 reads SQIVND (reference sequence). Trimming took 1 base from V and 5 from J, leaving 6 bases between them. The CDR3 consists of 12 residues. The CDR3 sequence is CASSIGLDEQYF. In nucleotides, the CDR3 is TGTGCCAGTAGTATAGGGCTGGACGAGCAGTACTTC.

The chain combines TRBV7-6 with TRBJ2-5; no reliable D call. CDR1 SGHVS and CDR2 FNYEAQ come from the germline V gene. V gave up 2 bases and J gave up 2 bases, with 12 bases separating them. This CDR3 spans 15 amino acids. CDR3 sequence reads: CASSLYGGRQETQYF. The DNA of the CDR3 is TGTGCCAGCAGCTTATATGGCGGTAGGCAAGAGACCCAGTACTTC.

This clonotype was observed many times. The genes are TRBV5-4 and TRBJ1-4, with 8 bases lining up with TRBD1. Germline CDR1 reads SGHNT; CDR2 reads YYREEE (reference sequence). With V trimmed by 2 bases and J by 6 bases, 6 bases remained unmatched. This CDR3 spans 15 amino acids. The CDR3 DNA sequence: TGTGCCAGCAGCTTAAACAGGGGGATTGATGAAAAACTGTTTTTT. Its protein is CASSLNRGIDEKLFF.

The V call is TRBV7-3, the J call TRBJ1-3; maybe TRBD1 (6 bases). Trimming left V 5 bases short and J 4 bases short, with 12 bases between. The CDR3 sequence is 14 residues long. CDR1 is SGHTA and CDR2 is FQGTGA in the germline V gene. CDR3 nucleotides: TGTGCCAGCAGCCACAGGGCTAGCGGAAACACCATATATTTT. Protein product: CASSHRASGNTIYF.

This clonotype turned up a few times. The genes are TRBV6-2 or TRBV6-3 and TRBJ1-1, with D possibly TRBD1 on 6 matching bases. This CDR3 region has 14 residues. Looked up from germline, CDR1 is MNHEY and CDR2 is SVGEGT. Trimming took off 6 bases at V and 8 bases at J, with 19 bases between the two ends. CDR3 in DNA: TGTGCCAGCAGCGGGACAACCCGAACCCAGGAAGCTTTCTTT. Translation gives CASSGTTRTQEAFF.

The V gene is TRBV24-1, the J gene TRBJ2-7, with 9 nucleotides matching TRBD1. This CDR3 comprises 15 residues. Germline V gene lookup returns CDR1 KGHDR and CDR2 SFDVKD. V dropped 5 bases and J dropped 3; count of bases not matched to a gene: 7. The CDR3 DNA follows: TGTGCCACCAGTGTCGGAGGACAGGGGCACTACGAGCAGTACTTC. Protein sequence: CATSVGGQGHYEQYF.

V usage is TRBV7-9 and J usage is TRBJ2-3; a weak D match, TRBD2 (6 bases). The CDR3 has 18 residues. Germline V gene lookup returns CDR1 SEHNR and CDR2 FQNEAQ (reference sequence). V was trimmed by 5 bases and J by 2 bases, leaving 23 bases between them. CDR3 in amino acids: CASSPSRVRAGNTDTQYF. For the CDR3, the DNA is TGTGCCAGCAGCCCCAGTCGGGTCCGGGCGGGGAACACAGATACGCAGTATTTT.

Within the sample, this clonotype is medium-sized (0.01 to 0.1%). This chain uses TRBV7-2 with TRBJ1-5; D gene ambiguous. The CDR3 length is 13 residues. CDR1 is SGHTA and CDR2 is FQGNSA in the germline V gene. V dropped 2 bases and J dropped 6 bases, with 8 bases sitting between them. The CDR3, as DNA: TGTGCCAGCAGCTTAAGTGCGCCTCAGCCCCAGCATTTT. It codes for CASSLSAPQPQHF.

The chain carries TRBV2 and TRBJ1-1; no clear D gene. Trimming stripped 11 bases from V and 3 bases from J, with 13 bases between. Germline V CDR1 and CDR2: SNHLY, FYNNEI. This CDR3 is 12 amino acids long. The CDR3 here is CASRWSYTEAFF. CDR3 DNA sequence: TGTGCCTCCCGGTGGTCCTACACTGAAGCTTTCTTT.

The chain employs TRBV2 and TRBJ2-3; D is perhaps TRBD2 (5 bases). The CDR3 contains 13 residues. V dropped 9 bases and J dropped 1 base, with 11 bases sitting between them. Looked up from germline, CDR1 is SNHLY and CDR2 is FYNNEI. The CDR3 region has the DNA TGTGCCAGTAGAGGACTTGGCACAGATACGCAGTATTTT. Translation gives CASRGLGTDTQYF. The complete variable domain, with remaining parts taken from reference TRBV2 and TRBJ2-3, reads EPEVTQTPSHQVTQMGQEVILRCVPISNHLYFYWYRQILGQKVEFLVSFYNNEISEKSEIFDDQFSVERPDGSNFTLKIRSTKLEDSAMYFCASRGLGTDTQYFGPGTRLTVL.

The J gene is TRBJ1-5, the V gene TRBV5-6; D is ambiguous. Trimming cost V 5 bases and J 7 bases, with 22 bases left between them. There are 16 residues in the CDR3. Germline CDR1 SGHDT, CDR2 YYEEEE. CDR3 nucleotides: TGTGCCAGCAGTTGGACTAGCGGCTCCTACGAGCAGCCCCAGCATTTT. This translates into CASSWTSGSYEQPQHF.

This rearrangement joins TRBV9 to TRBJ2-7; the match to TRBD2 covers 7 bases. J lost 3 bases, V lost 2 bases, and 14 bases had no gene match. Germline-derived CDR1 and CDR2 are SGDLS and YYNGEE. This CDR3 has 17 amino acids. CDR3 nucleotide sequence: TGTGCCAGCAGCGTTGAAGGGTATCTAGCGGAGAACTACGAGCAGTACTTC. Translated, it gives CASSVEGYLAENYEQYF.

In regard to this clonotype: A read error may produce the germline difference seen at one junction end. V usage is TRBV9 and J usage is TRBJ1-1; 9 bases fit TRBD1. Germline V gene lookup returns CDR1 SGDLS and CDR2 YYNGEE. The CDR3 sequence is 15 residues long. The CDR3 protein is CASSARTGVNTKAFF. As DNA, the CDR3 is TGTGCCAGCAGCGCAAGGACAGGGGTGAACACTAAAGCCTTCTTT.

The V call is TRBV27, the J call TRBJ1-2; maybe TRBD1 (6 bases). The CDR3 runs to 12 residues. The V gene lost 3 bases and the J gene lost 8 bases, with 10 bases spanning the gap. CDR1 is MNHEY and CDR2 is SMNVEV in the germline V gene (reference sequence). This chain's CDR3 is CASSLAGEGYTF. Here the CDR3 DNA reads TGTGCCAGCAGTTTGGCAGGGGAGGGCTACACCTTC.

The V gene is TRBV7-2, the J gene TRBJ2-7; 10 bases align to TRBD2. This CDR3 is 16 amino acids long. V trimming: 1 base; J trimming: 0 bases; junction bases outside the gene matches: 3. The germline CDR1 and CDR2 sequences are SGHTA and FQGNSA. CDR3 DNA sequence: TGTGCCAGCAGCTTAGAACTAGCGGGGAGCTCCTACGAGCAGTACTTC. It translates to CASSLELAGSSYEQYF.

The chain uses TRBV29-1 and TRBJ2-1, with no clear D. The germline V and J ends were trimmed by 6 bases and 10 bases, with 7 bases remaining between them. This CDR3 has 9 amino acids. CDR1 and CDR2 (germline): SQVTM, ANQGSEA. The CDR3 loop is CSVSGEQFF. Written as DNA, the CDR3 is TGCAGCGTCTCCGGGGAGCAGTTCTTC.

Only one count was recorded for this clonotype. The chain recombines TRBV5-6 with TRBJ2-1, with 11 bases aligning to TRBD2. Germline CDR1 is SGHDT and CDR2 is YYEEEE. The CDR3 consists of 16 residues. V trimming: 3 bases; J trimming: 7 bases; junction bases outside the gene matches: 9. For the CDR3, the DNA is TGTGCCAGCAGCTCGTTACTAGCGGGAGTTATGAATGAGCAGTTCTTC. Amino acids: CASSSLLAGVMNEQFF. Drawing the rest from reference TRBV5-6 and TRBJ2-1, the complete variable domain is DAGVTQSPTHLIKTRGQQVTLRCSPKSGHDTVSWYQQALGQGPQFIFQYYEEEERQRGNFPDRFSGHQFPNYSSELNVNALLLGDSALYLCASSSLLAGVMNEQFFGPGTRLTVL.

The sample holds one count of this clonotype. A much larger clone is a single base away; this may be a read error. The V call is TRBV12-3 or TRBV12-4, the J call TRBJ2-3, with a weak D call TRBD2 (6 bases). The CDR3 totals 15 residues. Written as DNA, the CDR3 is TGTGCCTGCAGCCTGGACTACCCTAGCACAGATACGCAGTATTTT. Amino acids: CACSLDYPSTDTQYF.

The rearrangement uses TRBV25-1 and TRBJ2-2; D perhaps matches TRBD1 (8 bases). Per the germline V gene, CDR1 is MGHDK and CDR2 is SYGVNS. Trimming stripped 1 base from V and 3 bases from J, with 15 bases between. The CDR3 extends over 17 amino acids. The CDR3 region has the DNA TGTGCCAGCAGTGAATTCGGTACAGGGGGGGACACCGGGGAGCTGTTTTTT. Protein: CASSEFGTGGDTGELFF.

This clonotype was found many times. This chain links TRBV4-3 with TRBJ2-2; D is perhaps TRBD2 (6 bases). CDR1 is LGHNA and CDR2 is YSLEER in the germline V gene. V lost 0 bases to trimming and J lost 2 bases, with 10 bases between them. The CDR3 runs 16 residues. CDR3 DNA: TGCGCCAGCAGCCAAGACTCGGGACTCAACACCGGGGAGCTGTTTTTT. This codes for CASSQDSGLNTGELFF.